This T cell receptor beta chain emerged from a study of blood T cell repertoires in COVID-19. Background on the study: Acute-phase and convalescent COVID-19 samples originated in the United States, Italy and Spain.

The data were produced by immunoSEQ multiplex PCR, yet TCRdb's version contains in-frame clones alone and is incomplete. The table shows over 150,000 clones, with 82% occurring only once. The CDR3 runs 13 residues. The V and J ends lost 4 bases and 5 bases respectively, with 11 bases between them. Per germline, CDR1 SGHNT and CDR2 YYREEE (reference sequence). This clone was observed a handful of times. Cohort assignment relied on participant-reported clinical history. The V gene is TRBV5-4, the J gene TRBJ2-3; the D is unclear. Sequencing used PBMCs or T cells enriched from blood (not recorded which). The sequence derives from a man in his forties who had recovered from COVID-19. The CDR3 is CASSPQQQDTQYF. The CDR3 DNA is TGTGCCAGCAGCCCCCAACAACAAGATACGCAGTATTTT.